This TCR beta chain was identified during a study of beta chain features in type 1 diabetes. Study-level findings and limits: PCR could preferentially amplify shorter templates, alike in patients and controls. Type 1 diabetes patients had TCRB CDR3s that were shorter (moderately but significantly so) in all four CD4+ subsets. High-TCR-expressing cells could be over-represented by cDNA sequencing.

Between the trimmed V and J ends, which lost 3 bases and 0 bases, there was a span of 15 bases. This CDR3 is 16 amino acids long. Germline CDR1 and CDR2: SGDLS and YYNGEE. The authors reverse transcribed all of the isolated RNA, so sequencing captured expressed TCRB transcripts. Naive, central memory and regulatory T cell samples yielded about 4 million reads on average. Repertoires were generated with immunoSEQ multiplex PCR, while TCRdb's copy carries only in-frame clones and drops some. The data show approximately 160,000 clones, with 63% seen just once and about 0.091% held by the top ten. Comment on this clone: What it recognizes is unknown.

The chain is built from TRBV9 and TRBJ1-1; possibly TRBD1 for D (5 bases). The sequencing sample was made of naive CD4+ T cells from blood. The TCR originated in a man aged 25 to 45 with type 1 diabetes. The CDR3 protein is CASSGGGAGLNTEAFF. As DNA, the CDR3 is TGTGCCAGCAGCGGAGGTGGGGCAGGGCTGAACACTGAAGCTTTCTTT.